Presented here are 21 T cell receptor beta chains from one specimen sequenced in a study of T-cell reconstitution after alpha-beta-depleted transplantation in children (dated by TCRdb to the mid-2010s). The method behind the library was PCR. Reads for this sample came from an Illumina HiSeq 2500. TCR library preparation used molecular barcoding, with unique molecular identifiers applied to normalize quantification of the TCRbeta repertoire. The public reads were quality trimmed at Q25 with fastp and then assembled into clones with MiXCR by TCRdb, keeping productive beta chains. Under each unique CDR3 protein, matching rows form one entry showing the most common genes and DNA. The sample table records more than 250,000 distinct CDR3 sequences; around 9.6% of these occur just once. Around 10% of the sample is held by the ten biggest clonotypes. Material: PBMCs from the stem cell graft donor, obtained from the stem cell graft. The source is a human donor who donated a stem cell graft to a child with SCID.

This clonotype was detected ten times or more. The J gene is TRBJ2-3, the V gene TRBV18; TRBD1 aligns across 7 bases. The CDR3 covers 15 residues. Germline CDR1 and CDR2: KGHSH and LQKENI. V dropped 4 bases and J dropped 1; count of bases not matched to a gene: 5. Here the CDR3 DNA reads TGTGCCAGCTCACTCGACAGGGAACGCACAGATACGCAGTATTTT. It is translated as CASSLDRERTDTQYF.

This clonotype was observed many times. V gene TRBV11-2 combines with J gene TRBJ1-1; D gene uncertain. The CDR3 spans 16 residues. V was pared by 6 bases and J by 0 bases, with 17 bases between. The V gene's germline CDR1 is SGHAT and CDR2 FQNNGV. CDR3 residues: CASRGGSWDLNTEAFF. Here the CDR3 DNA reads TGTGCCAGCAGGGGAGGTTCGTGGGATCTGAACACTGAAGCTTTCTTT.

This clonotype has only a few counts. The chain has TRBV7-9 and TRBJ2-7; unclear D gene. The germline gives CDR1 SEHNR, CDR2 FQNEAQ (reference sequence). CDR3 length equals 13 residues. V lost 0 bases, J lost 3 bases, and 6 bases lay in between. The CDR3, as DNA: TGTGCCAGCAGCTTAGCGATGGGCTACGAGCAGTACTTC. This sequence encodes CASSLAMGYEQYF.

This clonotype was observed a handful of times. The V call is TRBV7-9, the J call TRBJ2-5, with TRBD2 matching 12 bases. The junction had 12 bases not matched to a gene; V was cut back by 6 bases and J by 4 bases. This CDR3 contains 17 residues. Per germline, CDR1 SEHNR and CDR2 FQNEAQ (reference sequence). CDR3 DNA: TGTGCCAGCAGGCCGGGACTAGCGGGTCGTTCCTTAGAGACCCAGTACTTC. This codes for CASRPGLAGRSLETQYF.

The genes are TRBV5-1 and TRBJ2-2; D might be TRBD1 or TRBD2, each matching 5 bases. Germline loops: CDR1 SGHRS, CDR2 YFSETQ. V lost 0 bases, J lost 3 bases, and 12 bases lay in between. This CDR3 is 16 amino acids long. DNA of the CDR3: TGCGCCAGCAGCTTGGGTCTATTGGGGGACACCGGGGAGCTGTTTTTT. Translating gives CASSLGLLGDTGELFF. Full variable domain (missing parts from reference TRBV5-1 and TRBJ2-2): KAGVTQTPRYLIKTRGQQVTLSCSPISGHRSVSWYQQTPGQGLQFLFEYFSETQRNKGNFPGRFSGRQFSNSRSEMNVSTLELGDSALYLCASSLGLLGDTGELFFGEGSRLTVL.

V usage is TRBV6-1 and J usage is TRBJ2-7; 10 bases fit TRBD1. Trimming removed 6 bases from V and 6 bases from J; junction bases left unmatched: 11. Germline V gives CDR1 MNHNS, CDR2 SASEGT. CDR3 length: 15 amino acids. The CDR3 coding sequence is TGTGCCAGCAGCTCGCTCCGGGACAGGGGTCCCGAGCAGTACTTC. Translated, it gives CASSSLRDRGPEQYF.

The table lists this clonotype with many counts. This chain links TRBV7-3 with TRBJ2-3; D may be TRBD2 (5 bases). Trimming took 3 bases from V and 0 from J, leaving 10 bases between them. The germline V gene has CDR1 SGHTA and CDR2 FQGTGA. The CDR3 loop spans 15 amino acids. The CDR3 DNA reads TGTGCCAGCAGCTTGGGAGAGTCTAGCACAGATACGCAGTATTTT. This sequence encodes CASSLGESSTDTQYF.

This chain joins TRBV29-1 and TRBJ2-7; D is perhaps TRBD1 (5 bases). CDR1 is SQVTM, CDR2 ANQGSEA, per germline. The V end was cut by 7 bases, the J end by 6 bases, with 16 bases between. This CDR3 is built from 12 residues. DNA for the CDR3: TGCAGCGGGGCTCAGGGTATGGGCGAGCAGTACTTC. Translating it yields CSGAQGMGEQYF.

This clonotype turned up a few times. This chain uses TRBV18 with TRBJ2-5; 7 bases are a match to TRBD1. In germline, CDR1 is KGHSH, CDR2 LQKENI. The CDR3 totals 14 residues. V was pared by 5 bases and J by 4 bases, with 7 bases of the junction left unmatched. The CDR3 coding sequence is TGTGCCAGCTCAACCAGACAGGGTGGAGAGACCCAGTACTTC. Translation gives CASSTRQGGETQYF.

This clonotype showed up just a few times. The CDR3 loop reads CASSLEAGDYYEQYF. Here the CDR3 DNA reads TGCGCCAGCAGCTTGGAGGCAGGCGATTATTACGAGCAGTACTTC. This sequence joins TRBV5-1 and TRBJ2-7; D is ambiguous. The germline V and J ends were trimmed by 0 bases and 4 bases, with 14 bases remaining between them. The CDR3 is 15 amino acids. Germline values: CDR1 SGHRS, CDR2 YFSETQ.

The table lists this clonotype with many counts. For the CDR3, the DNA is TGCGCCAGCAGCTGGAACAGGGCCGATACGCAGTATTTT. It codes for CASSWNRADTQYF. This sequence joins TRBV5-1 and TRBJ2-3; the D gene is possibly TRBD1 (6 bases). V dropped 3 bases and J dropped 6 bases, with 11 bases sitting between them. The CDR3 runs 13 residues. Germline CDR1 is SGHRS and CDR2 is YFSETQ.

J is TRBJ1-1 and V is TRBV9; D is possibly TRBD1 (5 bases). V was cut by 0 bases and J by 5 bases, with 11 bases left in between. The CDR3 length is 14 residues. Looked up from germline, CDR1 is SGDLS and CDR2 is YYNGEE. The CDR3: CASSVATGQTEAFF. The DNA of the CDR3 is TGTGCCAGCAGCGTAGCTACGGGGCAGACTGAAGCTTTCTTT.

This rearrangement joins TRBV5-5 to TRBJ1-2; D is uncertain. The CDR3 runs to 15 residues. Germline-derived CDR1 and CDR2 are SGHKS and YYEKEE (reference sequence). Between the trimmed V and J ends, which lost 0 bases and 0 bases, there was a span of 9 bases. The CDR3 spells CASSLVTPSNYGYTF. As DNA, the CDR3 is TGTGCCAGCAGCTTGGTAACGCCTTCTAACTATGGCTACACCTTC.

The chain combines TRBV19 with TRBJ2-7; the D gene could be TRBD1 or TRBD2 (5 bases each). Germline lookup yields CDR1 LNHDA and CDR2 SQIVND (reference sequence). With 5 bases removed from V and 5 bases from J, the gap between germline ends came to 22 bases. The CDR3 consists of 16 residues. CDR3 sequence (DNA): TGTGCCAGTAGTGGACCTCGGGACGGCAAACCCCACGAGCAGTACTTC. Amino acids: CASSGPRDGKPHEQYF. The complete variable domain, with remaining parts taken from reference TRBV19 and TRBJ2-7, reads DGGITQSPKYLFRKEGQNVTLSCEQNLNHDAMYWYRQDPGQGLRLIYYSQIVNDFQKGDIAEGYSVSREKKESFPLTVTSAQKNPTAFYLCASSGPRDGKPHEQYFGPGTRLTVT.

This clonotype has a single count. The rearrangement joins TRBV20-1 to TRBJ2-3; no clear D. The length of the CDR3 is 16 residues. Germline-derived CDR1 and CDR2 are DFQATT and SNEGSKA (reference sequence). Trimming pared 0 bases from V and 4 bases from J, leaving 17 bases between. In DNA, the CDR3 is TGCAGTGCTAGAGATCTCCCCTCCCGTTCCGCAGATACGCAGTATTTT. Its translation: CSARDLPSRSADTQYF.

This clonotype has a handful of counts. In DNA form, the CDR3 reads TGTGCCAGCAGCAACGCAGGGTCCCACGAGCAGTACTTC. This sequence encodes CASSNAGSHEQYF. This chain links TRBV7-8 with TRBJ2-7, with TRBD1 as a possible D gene (5 bases). Trimming took 5 bases from V and 5 from J, leaving 13 bases between them. Germline lookup yields CDR1 SGHVS and CDR2 FQNEAQ. CDR3 size: 13 residues.

The V call is TRBV5-3, the J call TRBJ1-2; weak D call: TRBD1 (6 bases). TRBV5-3 is placed among ORFs of uncertain function. Trimming removed 1 base from V and 8 bases from J, with 15 bases in between. CDR3 size: 14 residues. The CDR3 DNA is TGTGCCAGAAGCTTGCGGACAGAAGTCAGCGGCTACACCTTC. Translation gives CARSLRTEVSGYTF.

The chain has TRBV2 and TRBJ2-1, with 10 bases aligning to TRBD2. Germline V gene lookup returns CDR1 SNHLY and CDR2 FYNNEI. V was clipped by 2 bases and J by 0 bases; unmatched bases: 7. The CDR3 has 18 amino acids. In nucleotides, the CDR3 is TGTGCCAGCAGTGAACCTAGCGGGGGCGACAGCTCCTACAATGAGCAGTTCTTC. It encodes CASSEPSGGDSSYNEQFF.

CDR3 protein: CASRTPQGAVYEQYF. The CDR3 nucleotides are TGTGCCAGCAGAACCCCACAGGGGGCGGTCTACGAGCAGTACTTC. The V and J genes are TRBV27 and TRBJ2-7; 9 nucleotides align to TRBD1. From germline, CDR1 is MNHEY and CDR2 SMNVEV (reference sequence). The V gene end was trimmed by 6 bases and the J gene end by 3 bases; junction bases not matched to a gene: 9. The CDR3 loop spans 15 amino acids.

This clonotype was counted at least ten times. The CDR3 bases are TGCAGCGTTGGAACCACCGGGGAGCTGTTTTTT. It is translated as CSVGTTGELFF. The chain joins TRBV29-1 to TRBJ2-2; no definite D call. Germline CDR1 SQVTM, CDR2 ANQGSEA. The ends were cut back, 4 bases at V and 4 bases at J, with 4 bases in the middle. The CDR3 extends over 11 amino acids.

The genes are TRBV20-1 and TRBJ1-6, with D possibly TRBD1 on 6 matching bases. CDR1 and CDR2 (germline): DFQATT, SNEGSKA (reference sequence). Trimming took off 2 bases at V and 7 bases at J, with 12 bases between the two ends. This CDR3 has 14 amino acids. CDR3 in amino acids: CSARTQGQNSPLHF. In DNA, the CDR3 is TGCAGTGCTAGAACACAGGGTCAGAATTCACCCCTCCACTTT.